This passage covers 7 T cell receptor beta chains from one sample sequenced in a study of blood T cell repertoires in COVID-19. TCRdb's table, derived via immunoSEQ multiplex PCR, lists solely in-frame clones and lacks some. The sample records 150,000 to 200,000 clones, roughly 80% being singletons. Sequenced material: peripheral blood. These receptors came from a woman aged 40 to 55 with COVID-19, enrolled during active disease.

The chain uses TRBV20-1 and TRBJ1-5, with D possibly being TRBD1 (6 bases). This CDR3 region has 12 residues. The V gene lost 3 bases and the J gene lost 5 bases, with 8 bases spanning the gap. Germline CDR1 is DFQATT and CDR2 is SNEGSKA (reference sequence). In DNA, the CDR3 is TGCAGTGCTAGTGCAGGGGATCAGCCCCAGCATTTT. Residues: CSASAGDQPQHF.

V gene TRBV6-5 combines with J gene TRBJ1-2; possibly TRBD1 for D (5 bases). Trimming took off 0 bases at V and 13 bases at J, with 18 bases between the two ends. The CDR3 runs 14 residues. Germline V CDR1 and CDR2: MNHEY, SVGAGI. The CDR3 sequence: CASSYSRRQGDSTF. For the CDR3, the DNA is TGTGCCAGCAGTTACTCTAGAAGGCAGGGTGATTCCACCTTC.

The V call is TRBV4-3, the J call TRBJ2-1, with a possible D match to TRBD2 (5 bases). Trimming removed 3 bases from V and 8 bases from J, with 20 bases in between. CDR3 length: 16 residues. Germline-derived CDR1 and CDR2 are LGHNA and YSLEER. The DNA of the CDR3 is TGCGCCAGCAGCCATCTAGCATGGGCCCGGTACGATGAGCAGTTCTTC. Encoded protein: CASSHLAWARYDEQFF.

The chain uses TRBV29-1 and TRBJ1-1; D is uncertain. The germline V gene has CDR1 SQVTM and CDR2 ANQGSEA. V was cut by 4 bases and J by 0 bases, with 6 bases left in between. The CDR3 runs to 12 residues. CDR3 DNA sequence: TGCAGCGTTGCCCCGGTGAACACTGAAGCTTTCTTT. It translates to CSVAPVNTEAFF.

The V and J genes are TRBV19 and TRBJ2-3; TRBD2 matches 11 bases. The germline V gene encodes CDR1 LNHDA and CDR2 SQIVND (reference sequence). The V segment lost 3 bases and the J segment 6 bases; nucleotides outside the gene matches: 2. The CDR3 is 14 residues long. CDR3 in amino acids: CASSIWTSGDTQYF. CDR3 bases: TGTGCCAGTAGTATTTGGACTAGCGGGGATACGCAGTATTTT. Variable domain in full (rest from reference TRBV19 and TRBJ2-3): DGGITQSPKYLFRKEGQNVTLSCEQNLNHDAMYWYRQDPGQGLRLIYYSQIVNDFQKGDIAEGYSVSREKKESFPLTVTSAQKNPTAFYLCASSIWTSGDTQYFGPGTRLTVL.

The chain combines TRBV5-1 with TRBJ2-5; 10 bases line up with TRBD2. After removal of 4 bases from V and 4 bases from J, the junction contained 7 bases not matched to a gene. This CDR3 has 15 residues. Germline loops: CDR1 SGHRS, CDR2 YFSETQ. The CDR3 sequence: CASSPSAGGPETQYF. DNA of the CDR3: TGCGCCAGCAGCCCCTCAGCGGGGGGGCCAGAGACCCAGTACTTC.

With respect to this clone: Other DNA sequences within the sample encode an identical CDR3. The V gene is TRBV5-1, the J gene TRBJ2-2; 7 bases agree with TRBD1. CDR1 and CDR2 (germline): SGHRS, YFSETQ. Germline trimming cut 1 base from V and 2 bases from J; bases unmatched to any gene: 2. There are 15 residues in the CDR3. The CDR3 reads CASSLRTGNTGELFF. The CDR3, as DNA: TGCGCCAGCAGCTTGCGGACAGGCAACACCGGGGAGCTGTTTTTT.